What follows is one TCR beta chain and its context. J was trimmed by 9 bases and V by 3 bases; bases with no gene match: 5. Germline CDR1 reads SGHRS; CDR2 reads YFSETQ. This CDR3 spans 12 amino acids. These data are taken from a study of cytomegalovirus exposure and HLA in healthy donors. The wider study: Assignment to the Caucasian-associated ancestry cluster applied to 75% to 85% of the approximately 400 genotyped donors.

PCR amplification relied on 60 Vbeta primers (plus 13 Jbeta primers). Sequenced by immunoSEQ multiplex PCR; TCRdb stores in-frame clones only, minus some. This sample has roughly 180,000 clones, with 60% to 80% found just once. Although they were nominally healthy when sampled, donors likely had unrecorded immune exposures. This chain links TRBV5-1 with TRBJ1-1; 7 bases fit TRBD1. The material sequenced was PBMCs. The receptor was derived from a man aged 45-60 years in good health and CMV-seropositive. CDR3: CASSSDRSKAFF. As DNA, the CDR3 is TGCGCCAGCAGCTCGGACAGGAGTAAAGCTTTCTTT.